Shown below are 2 T cell receptor beta chains from a single sample sequenced in a study of T cells in Graves' hyperthyroidism and ophthalmopathy. RNA transcripts gave rise to amplified TCR beta CDR3 regions. An initial round of RT-PCR targeting the TCR CDR3 relied on the HTBI primer set. TCRdb ran MiXCR on the multiplex PCR reads and lists one entry per CDR3 protein. The sample has hundreds of thousands of distinct CDR3 sequences; about 45% are singletons. What was sequenced was peripheral blood or thyroid tissue (not recorded which). The receptors were gathered from an adult man with Graves' disease, either hyperthyroidism or ophthalmopathy (not recorded which).

The chain is built from TRBV25-1 and TRBJ1-2; TRBD1 might be the D (6 bases). Germline assignment: CDR1 MGHDK and CDR2 SYGVNS. The CDR3 consists of 14 residues. V lost 4 bases, J lost 1 base, and 10 bases lay in between. CDR3 bases: TGTGCCAGCAGTGGGACAGAATTTAACTATGGCTACACCTTC. Its translation is CASSGTEFNYGYTF.

This clonotype was seen at least ten times. The V gene is TRBV24-1, the J gene TRBJ1-2; 8 bases fit TRBD1. This CDR3 is built from 16 residues. Looked up from germline, CDR1 is KGHDR and CDR2 is SFDVKD. V gave up 3 bases and J gave up 5 bases; unmatched junction bases: 10. The CDR3 protein is CATSDPTDRGGYGYTF. Written as DNA, the CDR3 is TGTGCCACCAGTGATCCCACAGACAGGGGTGGGTATGGCTACACCTTC.